This passage covers 7 T cell receptor beta chains from one sample sequenced in a study of blood T cell repertoires in COVID-19. Data came from immunoSEQ multiplex PCR; TCRdb stores just in-frame clones and leaves some out. The sample gives some 140,000 clones, more than 70% of which show up once; less than 7% is in the top ten. Sequencing was performed on PBMCs or T cells enriched from blood (not recorded which). These receptors all come from a middle-aged man with acute COVID-19.

CDR3 region: CAISLDLGGNTIYF. DNA of the CDR3: TGTGCCATCAGTCTCGACTTGGGTGGAAACACCATATATTTT. The chain carries TRBV10-3 and TRBJ1-3; D not resolved. The CDR3 has 14 residues. Trimming cost V 5 bases and J 3 bases, with 11 bases left between them. Per germline, CDR1 ENHRY and CDR2 SYGVKD.

This clone has more than one count but fewer than ten. V usage is TRBV20-1 and J usage is TRBJ1-3; D remains unclear. The germline V gene encodes CDR1 DFQATT and CDR2 SNEGSKA (reference sequence). The CDR3 sequence is 15 residues long. V lost 3 bases to trimming and J lost 0 bases, with 12 bases between them. This CDR3 reads CSASPAELSGNTIYF. The CDR3 DNA is TGCAGTGCTAGTCCGGCGGAACTCTCTGGAAACACCATATATTTT.

This chain joins TRBV2 and TRBJ1-1, with D tentatively TRBD1 (5 bases). Per germline, CDR1 SNHLY and CDR2 FYNNEI. CDR3 length equals 14 residues. V was cut by 10 bases and J by 1 base, with 16 bases left in between. The CDR3 here is CAITDRRRNTEAFF. In DNA, the CDR3 is TGTGCCATCACAGACAGACGGAGGAACACTGAAGCTTTCTTT.

This clone was detected a few times. V usage is TRBV9 and J usage is TRBJ1-2; 7 bases are shared with TRBD1. This CDR3 is 14 amino acids long. V shed 4 bases and J 3 bases; nucleotides not matched to a gene: 6. The germline V gene encodes CDR1 SGDLS and CDR2 YYNGEE. Written as DNA, the CDR3 is TGTGCCAGCAGCTCCGAGGGGGCTTACTATGGCTACACCTTC. Translation: CASSSEGAYYGYTF.

The rearrangement joins TRBV7-2 to TRBJ1-3, with TRBD1 matching over 8 bases. The CDR3 spans 13 residues. Germline assignment: CDR1 SGHTA and CDR2 FQGNSA. Losses at the gene ends were 6 bases for V and 4 bases for J; bases not matched to a gene: 2. The CDR3 coding sequence is TGTGCCAGCAGTCGGACAGGGGGAAACACCATATATTTT. Protein: CASSRTGGNTIYF.

The rearrangement joins TRBV27 to TRBJ1-2, with D tentatively TRBD1 (5 bases). V was cut by 6 bases and J by 2 bases, with 10 bases left in between. This CDR3 spans 13 amino acids. Germline CDR1 is MNHEY and CDR2 is SMNVEV (reference sequence). CDR3 DNA sequence: TGTGCCAGCAGATTAGACAGAAACTATGGCTACACCTTC. This gives the protein CASRLDRNYGYTF.

V gene TRBV11-3 combines with J gene TRBJ2-3; D is possibly TRBD2 (5 bases). This CDR3 comprises 14 residues. Trimming took off 6 bases at V and 8 bases at J, with 18 bases between the two ends. Per germline, CDR1 SGHNT and CDR2 YENEEA. The CDR3 coding sequence is TGTGCCAGCAGTTCATTAATAGGGAGCGGTACGCAGTATTTT. It translates to CASSSLIGSGTQYF.